The T cell receptor (beta chain) described here comes from a study of T cell repertoires in cytomegalovirus infection. As for the study in general: Selected CMV epitopes included recently identified HLA-C-restricted ones as well as well-studied HLA-B-restricted ones. Matching HLA type and CMV infection were both indicated by public TCR beta signatures.

The germline gives CDR1 PRHDT, CDR2 FYEKMQ (reference sequence). J gave up 2 bases and V 8 bases, and 8 bases lay outside the gene matches. This CDR3 has 15 residues. The sample holds a few counts of this clonotype. Its target is not known. TCRdb re-called the reads through MiXCR, storing one row per CDR3 protein. The sample contains 640,000 or so distinct CDR3 sequences, around a third of which appear only once. Findings of the study overall: CMV-specific HLA-C-restricted TCR beta clonotypes dominated the ex vivo response. Individuals carrying CMV plus the relevant HLA were identified by cumulative frequency of public TCR beta families.

The rearrangement links TRBV13 to TRBJ2-1; 8 nucleotides match TRBD2. The sample was cultured PBMCs, taken from culture after CMV antigen stimulation. The TCR originated in a human donor in good health (CMV status not recorded). Some clones in this sample may be carry-over from other donors' samples. The CDR3 sequence is CASGEGTRPYNEQFF. CDR3 DNA sequence: TGTGCCAGCGGGGAGGGGACTAGGCCCTACAATGAGCAGTTCTTC.